The present TCR beta chain was sequenced within a study of T cells in Graves' hyperthyroidism and ophthalmopathy. Hyperthyroidism had been newly diagnosed in patients aged 18 to 65, and its duration was under 2 months. Authors of the study amplified TCR beta CDR3 regions from RNA transcripts. Carried out on the TCR CDR3, a first-round RT-PCR used the HTBI primer set. TCRdb re-derived calls from the multiplex PCR reads in MiXCR, one entry per CDR3 protein. Among a few hundred thousand distinct CDR3 sequences listed, more than 45% were seen once. In its sample, this clonotype was seen many times. The antigen is unknown. The germline V and J ends were trimmed by 4 bases and 1 base, with 11 bases remaining between them. Germline V gene lookup returns CDR1 MNHNS and CDR2 SASEGT. The CDR3 extends over 14 amino acids. The study, taken as a whole, reports: Ophthalmopathy and stable hyperthyroidism were separated by a 13 V-J model. In blood, most of the thyroid clonotypes expanded above 0.001 were also present. Model-based prediction identified ophthalmopathy a median approximately 6 months prior to its onset.

The rearrangement uses TRBV6-1 and TRBJ2-7; maybe TRBD2 (6 bases). The receptor was isolated from a woman aged 18 to 35 with Graves' hyperthyroidism. The specimen was peripheral blood or thyroid tissue (not recorded which). The CDR3: CASSASGLSYEQYF. CDR3 DNA sequence: TGTGCCAGCAGTGCCTCGGGACTTTCCTACGAGCAGTACTTC.